This TCR beta chain is from a study of T cell responses to AZD1222 COVID-19 vaccine. Study results and caveats: Spike regions recognized by vaccine-associated CD4 TCRs spanned the protein, led by 160-218 and 743-854. The donors showed a predominance of white British ancestry and of females, with possible underestimation of clonal diversity. Elevations in Spike-specific TCR breadth and depth followed administration of two AZD1222 doses. Baseline seropositivity occurred in only six AZD1222 recipients.

Germline assignment: CDR1 LNHNV and CDR2 YYDKDF (reference sequence). The CDR3 has 12 amino acids. V was cut by 1 base and J by 8 bases, with 5 bases left in between. Profiled with immunoSEQ multiplex PCR; TCRdb holds only in-frame clones, not every one. The table has 140,000 to 150,000 clones, 91% seen once. Notes on this clone: Its antigen remains unidentified.

Material: peripheral blood, obtained on day 0 of AZD1222 vaccination. The chain is built from TRBV15 and TRBJ1-4; D is undetermined. This sequence was found in an adult in good health. The CDR3, as DNA: TGTGCCACCAGCAGAGTCGGCGAAAAACTGTTTTTT. This sequence encodes CATSRVGEKLFF.